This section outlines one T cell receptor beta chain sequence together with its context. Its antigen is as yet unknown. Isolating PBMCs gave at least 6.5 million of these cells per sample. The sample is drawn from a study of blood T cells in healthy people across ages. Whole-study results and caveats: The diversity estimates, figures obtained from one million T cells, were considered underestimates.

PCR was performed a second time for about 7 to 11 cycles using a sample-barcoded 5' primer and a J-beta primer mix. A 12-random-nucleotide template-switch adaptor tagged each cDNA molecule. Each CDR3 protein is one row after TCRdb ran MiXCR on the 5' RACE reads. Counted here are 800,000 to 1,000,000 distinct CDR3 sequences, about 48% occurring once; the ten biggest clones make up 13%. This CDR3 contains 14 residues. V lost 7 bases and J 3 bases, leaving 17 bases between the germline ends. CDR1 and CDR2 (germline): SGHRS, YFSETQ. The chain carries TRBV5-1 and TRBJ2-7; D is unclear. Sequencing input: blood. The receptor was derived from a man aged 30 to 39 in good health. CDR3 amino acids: CASRSFTADYEQYF. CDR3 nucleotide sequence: TGCGCCAGCCGCAGCTTCACAGCCGACTACGAGCAGTACTTC.